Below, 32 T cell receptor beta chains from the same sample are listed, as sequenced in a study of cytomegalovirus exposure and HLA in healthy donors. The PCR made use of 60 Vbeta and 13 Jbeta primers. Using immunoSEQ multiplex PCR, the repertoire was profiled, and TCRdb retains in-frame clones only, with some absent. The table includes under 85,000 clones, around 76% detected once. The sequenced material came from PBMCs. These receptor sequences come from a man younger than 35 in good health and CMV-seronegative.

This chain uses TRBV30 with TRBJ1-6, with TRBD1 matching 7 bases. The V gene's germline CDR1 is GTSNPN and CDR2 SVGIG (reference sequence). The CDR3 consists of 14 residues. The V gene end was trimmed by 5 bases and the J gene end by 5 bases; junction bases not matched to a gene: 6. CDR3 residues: CAWEGAGDNSPLHF. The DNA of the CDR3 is TGTGCCTGGGAGGGGGCAGGCGATAATTCACCCCTCCACTTT.

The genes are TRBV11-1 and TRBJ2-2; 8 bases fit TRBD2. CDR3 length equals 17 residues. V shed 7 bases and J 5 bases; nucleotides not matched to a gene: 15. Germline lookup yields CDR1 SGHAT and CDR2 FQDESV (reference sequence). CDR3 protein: CASTFPQGGGRTGELFF. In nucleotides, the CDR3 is TGTGCCAGCACCTTTCCCCAGGGCGGGGGGAGAACCGGGGAGCTGTTTTTT.

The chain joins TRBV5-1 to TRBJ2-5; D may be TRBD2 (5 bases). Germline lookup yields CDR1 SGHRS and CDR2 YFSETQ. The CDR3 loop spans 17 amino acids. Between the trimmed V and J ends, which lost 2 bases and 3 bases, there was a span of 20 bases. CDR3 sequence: CASSFLPPSSGEETQYF. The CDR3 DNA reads TGCGCCAGCAGCTTTCTCCCCCCGTCCAGCGGTGAAGAGACCCAGTACTTC.

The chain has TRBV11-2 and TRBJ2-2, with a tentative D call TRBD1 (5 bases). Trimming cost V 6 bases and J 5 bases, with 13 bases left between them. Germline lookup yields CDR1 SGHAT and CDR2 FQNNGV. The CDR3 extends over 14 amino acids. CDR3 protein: CASRRVRGTGELFF. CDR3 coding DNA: TGTGCCAGCAGAAGGGTTAGGGGAACCGGGGAGCTGTTTTTT.

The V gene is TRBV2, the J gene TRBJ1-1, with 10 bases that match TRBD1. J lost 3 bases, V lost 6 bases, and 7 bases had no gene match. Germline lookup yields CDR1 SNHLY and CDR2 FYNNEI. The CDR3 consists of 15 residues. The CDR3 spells CASRSRGQGDTEAFF. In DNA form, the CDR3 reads TGTGCCAGCAGATCTAGAGGACAGGGGGACACTGAAGCTTTCTTT.

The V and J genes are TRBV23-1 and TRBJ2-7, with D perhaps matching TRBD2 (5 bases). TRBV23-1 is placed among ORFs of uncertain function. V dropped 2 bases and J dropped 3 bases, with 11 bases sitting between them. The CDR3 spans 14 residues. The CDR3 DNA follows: TGCGCCAGCAGTCAAGGAGGCCGACACTACGAGCAGTACTTC. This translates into CASSQGGRHYEQYF.

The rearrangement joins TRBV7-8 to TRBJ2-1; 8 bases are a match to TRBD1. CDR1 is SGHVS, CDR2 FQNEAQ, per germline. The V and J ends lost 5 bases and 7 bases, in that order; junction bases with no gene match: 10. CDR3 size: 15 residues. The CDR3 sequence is CASSLTLGQVNEQFF. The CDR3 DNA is TGTGCCAGCAGCCTCACGTTGGGACAGGTGAATGAGCAGTTCTTC.

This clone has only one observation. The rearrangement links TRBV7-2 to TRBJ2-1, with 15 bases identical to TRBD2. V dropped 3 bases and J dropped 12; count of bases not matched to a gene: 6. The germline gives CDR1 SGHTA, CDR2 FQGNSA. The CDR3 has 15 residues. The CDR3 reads CASSFGLAGGYGQFF. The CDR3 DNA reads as TGTGCCAGCAGCTTCGGACTAGCGGGGGGGTACGGGCAGTTCTTC.

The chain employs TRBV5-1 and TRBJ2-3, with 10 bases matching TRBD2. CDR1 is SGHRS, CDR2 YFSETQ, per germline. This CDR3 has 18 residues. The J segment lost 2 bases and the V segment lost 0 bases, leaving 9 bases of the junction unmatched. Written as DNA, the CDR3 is TGCGCCAGCAGCTTGGGGAGCGGGGGGGCTCGGCACACAGATACGCAGTATTTT. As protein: CASSLGSGGARHTDTQYF.

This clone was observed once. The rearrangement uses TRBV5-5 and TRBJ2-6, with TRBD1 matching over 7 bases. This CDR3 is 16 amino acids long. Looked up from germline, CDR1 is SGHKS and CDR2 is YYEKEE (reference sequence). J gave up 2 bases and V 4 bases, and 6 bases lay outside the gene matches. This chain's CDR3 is CASSQQGIPGANVLTF. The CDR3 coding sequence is TGTGCCAGCAGCCAACAGGGGATCCCTGGGGCCAACGTCCTGACTTTC.

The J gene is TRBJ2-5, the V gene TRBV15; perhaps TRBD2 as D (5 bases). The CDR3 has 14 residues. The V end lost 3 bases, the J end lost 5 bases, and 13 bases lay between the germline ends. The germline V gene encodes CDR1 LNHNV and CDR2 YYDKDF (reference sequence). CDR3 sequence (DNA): TGTGCCACCAGCAGTAAAACTAGGACGGAGACCCAGTACTTC. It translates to CATSSKTRTETQYF.

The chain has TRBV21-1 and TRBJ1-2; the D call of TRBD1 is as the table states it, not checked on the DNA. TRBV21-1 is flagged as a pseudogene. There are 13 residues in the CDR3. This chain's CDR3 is CASSIQGWGGYTF. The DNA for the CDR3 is TGTGCCAGCAGCATACAGGGGTGGGGTGGCTACACCTTC.

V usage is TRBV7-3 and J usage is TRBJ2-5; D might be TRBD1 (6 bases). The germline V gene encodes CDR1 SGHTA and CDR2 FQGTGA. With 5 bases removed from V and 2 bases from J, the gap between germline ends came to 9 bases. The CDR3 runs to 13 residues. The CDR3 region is CASSRTVQETQYF. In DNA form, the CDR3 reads TGTGCCAGCAGCAGGACAGTTCAAGAGACCCAGTACTTC.

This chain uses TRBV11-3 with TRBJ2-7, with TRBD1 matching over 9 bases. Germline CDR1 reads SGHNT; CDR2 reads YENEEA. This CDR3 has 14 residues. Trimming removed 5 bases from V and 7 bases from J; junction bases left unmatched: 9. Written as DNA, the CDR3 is TGTGCCAGCAGCCCCGGGACAGGGTTCGGAGAGCAGTACTTC. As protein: CASSPGTGFGEQYF.

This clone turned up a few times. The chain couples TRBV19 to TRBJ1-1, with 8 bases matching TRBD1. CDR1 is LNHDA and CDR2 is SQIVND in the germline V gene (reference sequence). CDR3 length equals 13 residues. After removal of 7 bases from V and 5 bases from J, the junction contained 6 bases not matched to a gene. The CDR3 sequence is CASTTDRDTEAFF. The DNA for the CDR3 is TGTGCCAGTACCACGGACAGGGATACTGAAGCTTTCTTT.

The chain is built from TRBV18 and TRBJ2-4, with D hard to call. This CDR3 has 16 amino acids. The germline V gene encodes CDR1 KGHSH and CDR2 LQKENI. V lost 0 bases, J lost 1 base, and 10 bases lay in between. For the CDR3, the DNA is TGTGCCAGCTCACCACCGAGGTCCGGGGCCAAAAACATTCAGTACTTC. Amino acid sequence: CASSPPRSGAKNIQYF.

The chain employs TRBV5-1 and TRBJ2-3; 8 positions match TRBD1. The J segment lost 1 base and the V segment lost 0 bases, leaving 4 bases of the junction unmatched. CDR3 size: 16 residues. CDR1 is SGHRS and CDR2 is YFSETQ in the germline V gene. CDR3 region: CASSLGPGQGTDTQYF. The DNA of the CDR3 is TGCGCCAGCAGCTTGGGCCCGGGACAGGGCACAGATACGCAGTATTTT.

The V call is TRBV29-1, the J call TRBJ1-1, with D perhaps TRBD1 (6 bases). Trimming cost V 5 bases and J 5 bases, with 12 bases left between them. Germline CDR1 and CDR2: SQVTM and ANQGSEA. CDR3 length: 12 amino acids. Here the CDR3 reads CSVSGRGTEAFF. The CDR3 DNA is TGCAGCGTTTCCGGGAGGGGGACTGAAGCTTTCTTT.

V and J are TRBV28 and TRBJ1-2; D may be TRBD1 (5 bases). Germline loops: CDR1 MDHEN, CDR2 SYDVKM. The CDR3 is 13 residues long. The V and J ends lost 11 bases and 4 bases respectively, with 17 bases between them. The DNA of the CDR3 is TGTGCCGTGCGGGGGACGGCGGTCTATGGCTACACCTTC. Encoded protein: CAVRGTAVYGYTF.

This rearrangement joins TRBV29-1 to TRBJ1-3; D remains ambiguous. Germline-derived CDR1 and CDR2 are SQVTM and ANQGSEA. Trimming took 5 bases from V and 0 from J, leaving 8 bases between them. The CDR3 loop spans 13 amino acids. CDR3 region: CSVPDNSGNTIYF. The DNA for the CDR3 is TGCAGCGTTCCAGATAACTCTGGAAACACCATATATTTT.

The CDR3 nucleotides are TGTGCCAGCAGCTTGCAGCTAGGACAGGGCTACGAGCAGTACGTC. Its translation is CASSLQLGQGYEQYV. V gene TRBV27 combines with J gene TRBJ2-7; TRBD1 agrees at 8 bases. V was clipped by 6 bases and J by 3 bases; unmatched bases: 10. Germline assignment: CDR1 MNHEY and CDR2 SMNVEV (reference sequence). The CDR3 has 15 amino acids.

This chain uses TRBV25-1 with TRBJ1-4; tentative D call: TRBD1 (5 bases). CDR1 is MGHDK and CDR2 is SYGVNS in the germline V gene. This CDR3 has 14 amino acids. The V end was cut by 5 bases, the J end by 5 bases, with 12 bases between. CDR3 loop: CASSTGTVNEKLFF. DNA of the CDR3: TGTGCCAGCAGTACCGGGACTGTAAATGAAAAACTGTTTTTT. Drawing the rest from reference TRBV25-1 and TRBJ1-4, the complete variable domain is EADIYQTPRYLVIGTGKKITLECSQTMGHDKMYWYQQDPGMELHLIHYSYGVNSTEKGDLSSESTVSRIRTEHFPLTLESARPSHTSQYLCASSTGTVNEKLFFGSGTQLSVL.

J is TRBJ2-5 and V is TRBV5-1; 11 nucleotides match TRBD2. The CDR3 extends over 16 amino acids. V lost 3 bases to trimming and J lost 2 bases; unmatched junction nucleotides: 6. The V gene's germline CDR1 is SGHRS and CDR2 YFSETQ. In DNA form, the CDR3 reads TGCGCCAGCAGCTCAAGACTAGCGGGGTTTCAAGAGACCCAGTACTTC. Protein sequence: CASSSRLAGFQETQYF.

The CDR3 DNA is TGTGCCAGCAGTTCCCACAGGGGGGTGAACAATGAGCAGTTCTTC. This encodes CASSSHRGVNNEQFF. This chain uses TRBV6-6 with TRBJ2-1, with 8 bases matching TRBD1. This CDR3 contains 15 residues. Trimming took 4 bases from V and 5 from J; bases not matched to a gene: 7. The V gene's germline CDR1 is MNHNY and CDR2 SVGAGI (reference sequence).

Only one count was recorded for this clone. CDR3 bases: TGTGCCAGCTGGCTCCCCCCGGGGGGGCCCCACGAGCAGTACTTC. Translating gives CASWLPPGGPHEQYF. V is TRBV5-6 and J is TRBJ2-7; 8 nucleotides match TRBD2. V was pared by 7 bases and J by 5 bases, with 14 bases of the junction left unmatched. Looked up from germline, CDR1 is SGHDT and CDR2 is YYEEEE. The CDR3 has 15 amino acids.

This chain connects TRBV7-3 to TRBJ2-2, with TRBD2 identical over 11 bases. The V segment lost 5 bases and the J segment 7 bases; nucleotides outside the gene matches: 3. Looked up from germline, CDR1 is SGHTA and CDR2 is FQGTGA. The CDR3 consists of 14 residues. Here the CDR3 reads CASSKGLAGGELFF. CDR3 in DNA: TGTGCCAGCAGCAAAGGACTAGCGGGCGGGGAGCTGTTTTTT.

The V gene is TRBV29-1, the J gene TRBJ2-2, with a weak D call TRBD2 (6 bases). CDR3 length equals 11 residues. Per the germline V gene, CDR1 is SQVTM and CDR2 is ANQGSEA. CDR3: CSGGGTGELFF. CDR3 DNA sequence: TGCAGTGGTGGGGGGACCGGGGAGCTGTTTTTT.

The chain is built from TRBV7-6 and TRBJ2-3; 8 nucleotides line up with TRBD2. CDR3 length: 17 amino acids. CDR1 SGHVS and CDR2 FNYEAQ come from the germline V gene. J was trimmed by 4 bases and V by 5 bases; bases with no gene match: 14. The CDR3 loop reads CASSPGPSGPLADTQYF. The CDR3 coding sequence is TGTGCCAGCAGCCCAGGCCCTAGCGGGCCCCTCGCAGATACGCAGTATTTT.

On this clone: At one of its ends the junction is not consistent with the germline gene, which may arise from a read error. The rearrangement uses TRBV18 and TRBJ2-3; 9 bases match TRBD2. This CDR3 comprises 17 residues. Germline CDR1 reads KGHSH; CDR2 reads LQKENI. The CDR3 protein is CASAPGLAGIPRDTQYF. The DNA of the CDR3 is TGTGCCAGCGCACCAGGGCTAGCGGGGATACCCCGCGATACGCAGTATTTT.

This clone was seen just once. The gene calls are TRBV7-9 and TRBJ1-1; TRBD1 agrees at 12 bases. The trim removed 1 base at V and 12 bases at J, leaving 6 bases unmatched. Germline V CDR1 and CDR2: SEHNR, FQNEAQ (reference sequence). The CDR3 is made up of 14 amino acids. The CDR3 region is CASSLVGTGGESFF. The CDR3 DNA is TGTGCCAGCAGCTTAGTAGGGACAGGGGGCGAATCTTTCTTT.

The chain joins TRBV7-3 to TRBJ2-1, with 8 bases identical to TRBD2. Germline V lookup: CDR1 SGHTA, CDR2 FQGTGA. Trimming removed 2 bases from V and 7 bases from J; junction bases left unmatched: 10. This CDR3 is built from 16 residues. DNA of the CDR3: TGTGCCAGCAGCTTACTTCGCGGGGGGCGGGGGAATGAGCAGTTCTTC. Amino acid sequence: CASSLLRGGRGNEQFF.

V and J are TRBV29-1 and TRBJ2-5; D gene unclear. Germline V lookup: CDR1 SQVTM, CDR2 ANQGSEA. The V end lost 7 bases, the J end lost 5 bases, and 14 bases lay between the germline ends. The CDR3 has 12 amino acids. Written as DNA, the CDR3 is TGCAGCGACTCGACTGATCAGGAGACCCAGTACTTC. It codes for CSDSTDQETQYF.